This is a list of T cell receptor beta chains from one sample in a study of T cell repertoires in MIS-A myocarditis. TCRdb's copy holds only in-frame clones and misses some; the assay was immunoSEQ multiplex PCR. This table holds about 9,200 clones, about 89% found once. The sample taken for sequencing was thoracic lymph node tissue obtained at autopsy. The receptors originated from a man between 18 and 35 years old with fulminant myocarditis from multisystem inflammatory syndrome in adults (MIS-A) after COVID-19. Both conserved end residues are part of each CDR3. A D gene is named only where the DNA matches it firmly. Clone size is given for some rows only: seen once, a few or many times, or a class if the clone is expanded.

d_call j_call v_call clone_size cdr3_nt cdr3_aa
. TRBJ2-7 TRBV6-5 . TGTGCCAGCAGTTACTCCCGAAAGGGCCACGAGCAGTACTTC CASSYSRKGHEQYF
. TRBJ2-5 TRBV30 . TGTGCCTGGAGTGTAACCGGAAGCAAGACCCAGTACTTC CAWSVTGSKTQYF
TRBD1 TRBJ1-1 TRBV4-2 . TGTGCCAGCAGTCCTAAAGGACAGGGAACTGAAGCTTTCTTT CASSPKGQGTEAFF
. TRBJ2-7 TRBV5-1 . TGCGCCAGCAGCTTAAGCCATACCTACGAGCAGTACTTC CASSLSHTYEQYF
. TRBJ1-2 TRBV27 . TGTGCCAGCAGTGCCCTAACAGGGCTGGGCTACACCTTC CASSALTGLGYTF
. TRBJ2-2 TRBV7-2 . TGTGCCAGCAGCTTATATCTGGTAAACACCGGGGAGCTGTTTTTT CASSLYLVNTGELFF
. TRBJ1-2 TRBV6-2/TRBV6-3 . TGTGCCAGCAGTTCCCTGGGGACTCGTGGTAATGGCTACACCTTC CASSSLGTRGNGYTF
. TRBJ2-3 TRBV5-1 . TGCGCCAGCAGCTTGGGGCTGGGGGCAAGCACAGATACGCAGTATTTT CASSLGLGASTDTQYF
. TRBJ1-3 TRBV2 . TGTGCCAGCAGTGGGGATGCGGCCTTTGCTCGGAACACCATATATTTT CASSGDAAFARNTIYF
. TRBJ2-5 TRBV5-6 . TGTGCCAGCAGGGGACCACCCGACAAAGAGACCCAGTACTTC CASRGPPDKETQYF
. TRBJ1-6 TRBV11-2 . TGTGCCAGCAGCTTGGACAGCGTATTTGGTTCACCCCTCCACTTT CASSLDSVFGSPLHF
TRBD1 TRBJ1-2 TRBV7-9 . TGTGCCAGCAGCCAAGGTTTGACAGGGGGTATATATGGCTACACCTTC CASSQGLTGGIYGYTF
. TRBJ1-6 TRBV5-6 once TGTGCCAGCAGCTTGGGTAGGACAGCCTATAATTCACCCCTCCACTTT CASSLGRTAYNSPLHF
. TRBJ2-3 TRBV11-2 . TGTGCCAGCATCCCCAGGCGCACAGATACGCAGTATTTT CASIPRRTDTQYF
TRBD1 TRBJ1-5 TRBV15 . TGTGCCACCAGCAGAGAAGGACAGGATTATAGCAATCAGCCCCAGCATTTT CATSREGQDYSNQPQHF
. TRBJ1-4 TRBV20-1 . TGCAGTGCTGAGGGCGGGGAAAAACTGTTTTTT CSAEGGEKLFF
. TRBJ2-7 TRBV6-5 . TGTGCCAGCAGTTACTCGGGCGGGCAGCGTTGGGCCGAGCAGTACTTC CASSYSGGQRWAEQYF
. TRBJ1-2 TRBV12-3/TRBV12-4 . TGTGCCAGCAGTTCTATCAGGGGTTGGGGCTACACCTTC CASSSIRGWGYTF
TRBD2 TRBJ2-3 TRBV29-1 . TGCAGCGTTGGGTCCAGCGGGGGGGCCACAGATACGCAGTATTTT CSVGSSGGATDTQYF
TRBD1 TRBJ1-2 TRBV7-2 . TGTGCCAGCAGTATAACCCCCCGAACAGGGGAAGGCTACACCTTC CASSITPRTGEGYTF
. TRBJ1-3 TRBV11-2 . TGTGCCAGCCAAAACAGGGACTCTGGAAACACCATATATTTT CASQNRDSGNTIYF
. TRBJ1-1 TRBV7-9 . TGTGCCAGCAGCGAAGAATTGGTTCCCACTGAAGCTTTCTTT CASSEELVPTEAFF
. TRBJ2-3 TRBV7-9 . TGTGCCAGCAGCTTGTCGGCTTTTGCTAGCACAGATACGCAGTATTTT CASSLSAFASTDTQYF
TRBD2 TRBJ2-1 TRBV5-1 . TGCGCCAGCAGCTTACTAGCGGGAGGGACAGGTGAGCAGTTCTTC CASSLLAGGTGEQFF
. TRBJ2-2 TRBV6-6 . TGTGCCAGCAGTTGGGACGAGAACACCGGGGAGCTGTTTTTT CASSWDENTGELFF
TRBD2 TRBJ2-1 TRBV11-2 . TGTGCCAGCACCATAGCCAGCGGGGGTACAATGAAGCAGTTCTTC CASTIASGGTMKQFF
TRBD1 TRBJ2-7 TRBV9 . TGTGCCAGCAGCGCGGACAGGGGGTTCTACGAGCAGTACTTC CASSADRGFYEQYF
TRBD1 TRBJ2-5 TRBV11-2 once TGTGCCAGCAGCTCCGGGACAGGGGACATAGAGACCCAGTACTTC CASSSGTGDIETQYF
TRBD1 TRBJ1-1 TRBV18 . TGTGCCAGCTCACCGACCCGGGACAGGGGCACTGAAGCTTTCTTT CASSPTRDRGTEAFF
. TRBJ1-2 TRBV6-6 . TGTGCCAGTAGCCCGGGCCTCGTCCACACCTTC CASSPGLVHTF
. TRBJ1-1 TRBV18 . TGTGCCAGCTCACCGAAGGATTACACTGAAGCTTTCTTT CASSPKDYTEAFF
TRBD1 TRBJ2-1 TRBV7-3 . TGTGCCAGCAGCTCAAGAGACAGGGCGGGTTCCTACAATGAGCAGTTCTTC CASSSRDRAGSYNEQFF
. TRBJ1-5 TRBV27 . TGTGCCAGCAGGCGGCCGGGAGAAGGGCAGCCCCAGCATTTT CASRRPGEGQPQHF
. TRBJ1-1 TRBV4-1 . TGCGCCAGCAGCCAAGAAGCCAACATCATGAACACTGAAGCTTTCTTT CASSQEANIMNTEAFF
. TRBJ1-2 TRBV4-1 . TGCGCCAGCAGCCAAGGAGGTCAGCAAACAGGACGAGGCGGCTACACCTTC CASSQGGQQTGRGGYTF
. TRBJ2-2 TRBV6-4 . TGTGCCAGCAGTGAGGGAGCGAACACCGGGGAGCTGTTTTTT CASSEGANTGELFF
TRBD1 TRBJ1-3 TRBV7-9 . TGTGCCAGCAGTACGACCGGGACAGGGTTTGGAAACACCATATATTTT CASSTTGTGFGNTIYF
TRBD1 TRBJ1-5 TRBV9 . TGTGCCAGCGCCCTGACAGGGGAAAAAAATCAGCCCCAGCATTTT CASALTGEKNQPQHF
TRBD2 TRBJ2-7 TRBV19 . TGTGCCAGTAGTATCAGCGGGGGGCCCACCTACGAGCAGTACTTC CASSISGGPTYEQYF
. TRBJ2-3 TRBV9 once TGTGCCAGCAGCGTGACAGACTACTCAGATACGCAGTATTTT CASSVTDYSDTQYF
. TRBJ2-5 TRBV29-1 . TGCAGCGTTGAAGGAGCGGGAGAGACCCAGTACTTC CSVEGAGETQYF